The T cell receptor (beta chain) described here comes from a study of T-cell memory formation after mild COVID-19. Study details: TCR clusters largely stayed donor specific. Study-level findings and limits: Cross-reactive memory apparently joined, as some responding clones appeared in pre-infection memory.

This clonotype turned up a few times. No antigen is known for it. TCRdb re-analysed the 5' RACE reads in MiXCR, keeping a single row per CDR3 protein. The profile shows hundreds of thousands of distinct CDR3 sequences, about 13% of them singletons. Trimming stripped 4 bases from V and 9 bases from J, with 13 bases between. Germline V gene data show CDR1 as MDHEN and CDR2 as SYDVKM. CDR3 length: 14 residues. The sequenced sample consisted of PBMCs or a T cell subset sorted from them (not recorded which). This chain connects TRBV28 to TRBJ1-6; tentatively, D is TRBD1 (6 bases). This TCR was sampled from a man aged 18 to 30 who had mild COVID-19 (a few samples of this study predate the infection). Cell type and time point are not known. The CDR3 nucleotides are TGTGCCAGCAGTTCCCACAGGGAGGGTTCACCCCTCCACTTT. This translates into CASSSHREGSPLHF.